The entry below describes one TCR beta chain. The data were taken from a study of blood T cell repertoires in COVID-19. Turning to the study itself: There were acute and convalescent COVID-19 samples, and they came from the United States, Italy and Spain.

The ends were cut back, 5 bases at V and 1 base at J, with 14 bases in the middle. From germline, CDR1 is GTSNPN and CDR2 SVGIG (reference sequence). This CDR3 is built from 14 residues. Original methodology: Quantification of nucleated cells was approximated via reference gene primer amplification. Data came from immunoSEQ multiplex PCR; TCRdb stores just in-frame clones and leaves some out. The DNA gave D and trimming, while V, J and clone size come from that table. The table has some 100,000 clones, about 86% seen once. Participants' reported clinical history set cohort assignment. What the recovered Cohort 3 donors had was two negative PCRs, clearance, or symptom resolution.

The gene calls are TRBV30 and TRBJ1-1; D perhaps matches TRBD1 (5 bases). This sequence originates from a woman in her 50s who had recovered from COVID-19. Sequenced material: PBMCs or T cells enriched from blood (not recorded which). CDR3 amino acids: CAWGASGWNTEAFF. The CDR3 DNA reads as TGTGCCTGGGGGGCCTCGGGTTGGAACACTGAAGCTTTCTTT.